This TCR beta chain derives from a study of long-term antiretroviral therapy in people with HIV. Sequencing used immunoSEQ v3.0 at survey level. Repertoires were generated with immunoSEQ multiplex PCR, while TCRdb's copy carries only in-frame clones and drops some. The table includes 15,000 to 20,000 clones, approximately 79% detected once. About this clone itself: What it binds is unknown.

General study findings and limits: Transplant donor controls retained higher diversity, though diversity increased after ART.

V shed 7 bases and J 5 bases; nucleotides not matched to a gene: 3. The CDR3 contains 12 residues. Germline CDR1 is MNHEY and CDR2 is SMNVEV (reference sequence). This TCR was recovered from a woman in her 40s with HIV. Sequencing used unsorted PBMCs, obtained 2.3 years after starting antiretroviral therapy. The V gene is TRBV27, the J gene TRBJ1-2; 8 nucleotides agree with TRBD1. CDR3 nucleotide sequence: TGTGCCAGCACCGGACAGGGTTATGGCTACACCTTC. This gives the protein CASTGQGYGYTF.